This is a list of T cell receptor beta chains from one sample in a study of T cell repertoires in cytomegalovirus infection. MiXCR, applied by TCRdb to the reads, yields one record per CDR3 protein. The repertoire consists of more than 350,000 distinct CDR3 sequences, with 30% to 40% occurring once and the leading ten covering roughly an eighth. The sequencing sample was made of PBMCs. These receptors came from a human donor in good health (CMV status not recorded). Some clones in this sample may be carry-over from other donors' samples. Both conserved end residues are part of each CDR3. D genes are given only for firm matches. Clone size is given for some rows only: seen once, a few or many times, or a class if the clone is expanded.

abundance,d_gene,j_gene,v_gene,CDR3nt,CDR3aa
few,TRBD1,TRBJ2-7,TRBV20-1,TGCAGTGCTCGCGGGGACAGGGGTAGATACGAGCAGTACTTC,CSARGDRGRYEQYF
few,.,TRBJ1-1,TRBV7-8,TGTGCCAGCAGCCAGACAATGAACACTGAAGCTTTCTTT,CASSQTMNTEAFF
few,.,TRBJ2-7,TRBV6-5,TGTGCCAGCAGTCCCCCGAGCCCCAGGGGTTTGGGCGAGCAGTACTTC,CASSPPSPRGLGEQYF
few,TRBD1,TRBJ1-1,TRBV4-1,TGCGCCAGCAGCCATCCCTCGACAGGGGGGATCACTGAAGCTTTCTTT,CASSHPSTGGITEAFF
.,.,TRBJ1-2,TRBV28,TGTGCCAGCAGTTTAGGACTCCAGAATGGCTACACCTTC,CASSLGLQNGYTF
many,.,TRBJ1-1,TRBV11-1,TGTGCCAGCAGCTTATCCGGGGCCACTGAAGCTTTCTTT,CASSLSGATEAFF
.,TRBD2,TRBJ2-7,TRBV5-1,TGCGCCAGCAGCGAGTCGACTAGCGGGGGCCGCTACGAGCAGTACTTC,CASSESTSGGRYEQYF
.,TRBD2,TRBJ2-1,TRBV5-4,TGTGCCAGCAGCAAAGGACTAGCGGGGCTTGAGCAGTTCTTC,CASSKGLAGLEQFF
few,TRBD2,TRBJ2-1,TRBV10-2,TGCGCCAGCAGTGGGGGCCAGCGGGGGCCCACGAATGAGCAGTTCTTC,CASSGGQRGPTNEQFF
.,.,TRBJ2-3,TRBV4-3,TGCGCCAGCAGCCCAAATACCTTAACCCTCACAGATACGCAGTATTTT,CASSPNTLTLTDTQYF
.,TRBD2,TRBJ2-1,TRBV5-4,TGTGCCAGCAGCACTAGCGGATACAATGAGCAGTTCTTC,CASSTSGYNEQFF
.,.,TRBJ1-5,TRBV5-6,TGTGCCAGCAGCTTGACGGTAGGGGCGGCTAATAGCAATCAGCCCCAGCATTTT,CASSLTVGAANSNQPQHF
.,.,TRBJ1-5,TRBV19,TGTGCCAGTAGTATTAAAGGCAAAGGCTATCAGCCCCAGCATTTT,CASSIKGKGYQPQHF
.,.,TRBJ2-2,TRBV29-1,TGCAGCGTTGAGTCTAGGAACACCGGGGAGCTGTTTTTT,CSVESRNTGELFF
few,TRBD1,TRBJ2-1,TRBV7-9,TGTGCCAGCAGAAAGGGGACGAGACAGGGAGATAGCTCCTACAATGAGCAGTTCTTC,CASRKGTRQGDSSYNEQFF
.,TRBD2,TRBJ2-1,TRBV20-1,TGCAGTGCTAGAAGGACTAGCGGGTCGAACAATGAGCAGTTCTTC,CSARRTSGSNNEQFF
.,.,TRBJ2-1,TRBV6-2/TRBV6-3,TGTGCCAGCAGTCCCCGGGGGCTCGGGGGTGAGACGTTCTTC,CASSPRGLGGETFF
many,TRBD2,TRBJ2-5,TRBV20-1,TGCAGTGCTAGCCCCCTAGCGGGGGACCAAGAGACCCAGTACTTC,CSASPLAGDQETQYF
.,TRBD1,TRBJ1-1,TRBV5-4,TGTGCCAGCAGCTTGGCACAGGGGGCTGAAGCTTTCTTT,CASSLAQGAEAFF
few,.,TRBJ1-1,TRBV6-2/TRBV6-3,TGTGCCAGCAGTTACGAGAGAGGTCGTCGGGCCATGAACACTGAAGCTTTCTTT,CASSYERGRRAMNTEAFF
.,.,TRBJ1-1,TRBV5-6,TGTGCCAGCAGCTTGGGGCCGGGACATTTAAGCGGCACTGAAGCTTTCTTT,CASSLGPGHLSGTEAFF
.,.,TRBJ1-2,TRBV10-3,TGTGCCATCAGTGAGAAGACAGATTCCTATGGCTACACCTTC,CAISEKTDSYGYTF
few,TRBD2,TRBJ2-1,TRBV20-1,TGCAGTGCTAGAACCGGACTAGTGAACAATGAGCAGTTCTTC,CSARTGLVNNEQFF
.,.,TRBJ2-5,TRBV9,TGTGCCAGCAGCGTAGGTGGGATGGGGGCGGAAGAGACCCAGTACTTC,CASSVGGMGAEETQYF
many,.,TRBJ2-7,TRBV7-7,TGTGCCAGCAGCCCCGGAATCGGTACCTACGAGCAGTACTTC,CASSPGIGTYEQYF
few,TRBD2,TRBJ2-2,TRBV7-3,TGTGCCAGCAGCTTAGGGACTAGCGGGGGATCCGGGGAGCTGTTTTTT,CASSLGTSGGSGELFF
few,.,TRBJ2-5,TRBV20-1,TGCAGTGCTGCAGCGGACCTCCAAGAGACCCAGTACTTC,CSAAADLQETQYF
.,.,TRBJ2-6,TRBV20-1,TGCAGTGCTAGAGATGAGGGGGAGGGCTTCTTCTCTGGGGCCAACGTCCTGACTTTC,CSARDEGEGFFSGANVLTF
.,TRBD1,TRBJ2-7,TRBV19,TGTGCCAGTAGTCGACAGGGCCGGGCCTACGAGCAGTACTTC,CASSRQGRAYEQYF